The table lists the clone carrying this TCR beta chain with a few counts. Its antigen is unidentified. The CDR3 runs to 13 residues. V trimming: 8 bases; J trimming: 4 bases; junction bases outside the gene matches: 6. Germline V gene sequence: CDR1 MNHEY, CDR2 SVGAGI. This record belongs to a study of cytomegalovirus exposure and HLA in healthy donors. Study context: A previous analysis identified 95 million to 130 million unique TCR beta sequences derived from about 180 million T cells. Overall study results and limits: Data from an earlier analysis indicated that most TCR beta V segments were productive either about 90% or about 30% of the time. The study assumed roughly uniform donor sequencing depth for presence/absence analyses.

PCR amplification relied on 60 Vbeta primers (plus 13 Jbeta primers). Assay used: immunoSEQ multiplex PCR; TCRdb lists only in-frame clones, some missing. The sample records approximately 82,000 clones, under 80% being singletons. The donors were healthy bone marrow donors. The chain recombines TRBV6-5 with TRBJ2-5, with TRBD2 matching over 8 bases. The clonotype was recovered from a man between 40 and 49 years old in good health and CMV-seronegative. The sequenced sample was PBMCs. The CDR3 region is CASERERRETQYF. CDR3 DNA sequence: TGTGCCAGCGAGCGGGAGCGGCGAGAGACCCAGTACTTC.